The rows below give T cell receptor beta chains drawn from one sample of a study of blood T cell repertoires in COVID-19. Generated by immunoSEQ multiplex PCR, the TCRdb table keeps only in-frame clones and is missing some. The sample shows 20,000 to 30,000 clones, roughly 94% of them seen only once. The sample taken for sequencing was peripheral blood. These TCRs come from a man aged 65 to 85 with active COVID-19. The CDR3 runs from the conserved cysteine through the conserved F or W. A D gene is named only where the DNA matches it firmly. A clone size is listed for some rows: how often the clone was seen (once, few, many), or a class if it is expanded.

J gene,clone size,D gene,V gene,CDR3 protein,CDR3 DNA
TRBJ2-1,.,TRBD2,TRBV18,CASSPPWTRIGYNEQFF,TGTGCCAGCTCACCTCCCTGGACTAGAATTGGCTACAATGAGCAGTTCTTC
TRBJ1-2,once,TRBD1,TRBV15,CATSSETGGLLYGYTF,TGTGCCACCAGCAGTGAGACAGGGGGCCTACTATATGGCTACACCTTC
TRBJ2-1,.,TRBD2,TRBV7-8,CASSLEPRRLAGGNEQFF,TGTGCCAGCAGCTTAGAACCCAGAAGGCTAGCGGGGGGCAATGAGCAGTTCTTC
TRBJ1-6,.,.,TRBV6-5,CASRAGTPNSPLHF,TGTGCCAGCAGGGCCGGGACACCTAATTCACCCCTCCACTTT
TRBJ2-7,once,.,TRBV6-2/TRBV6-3,CASSYSDRNYEQYF,TGTGCCAGCAGTTACTCGGACAGAAACTACGAGCAGTACTTC
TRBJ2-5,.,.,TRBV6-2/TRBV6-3,CASSSGTAGWTQYF,TGTGCCAGCAGCTCCGGGACGGCGGGATGGACCCAGTACTTC
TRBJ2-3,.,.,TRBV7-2,CASSSGGISTDTQYF,TGTGCCAGCAGCTCCGGGGGAATTAGCACAGATACGCAGTATTTT
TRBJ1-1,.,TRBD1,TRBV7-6,CASSFSDREAEAFF,TGTGCCAGCAGCTTCTCGGACAGGGAAGCTGAAGCTTTCTTT
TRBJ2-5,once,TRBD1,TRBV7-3,CASSPGTGVRQETQYF,TGTGCCAGCAGCCCAGGGACAGGAGTCCGACAAGAGACCCAGTACTTC
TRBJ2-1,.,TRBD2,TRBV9,CASSVAGLADHYNEQFF,TGTGCCAGCAGCGTAGCGGGGCTAGCGGACCACTACAATGAGCAGTTCTTC
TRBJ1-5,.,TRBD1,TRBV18,CASSPGQHSNQPQHF,TGTGCCAGCTCTCCGGGACAGCATAGCAATCAGCCCCAGCATTTT
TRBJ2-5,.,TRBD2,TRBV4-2,CASSQDGVAGDETQYF,TGTGCCAGCAGCCAAGATGGGGTAGCGGGAGATGAGACCCAGTACTTC
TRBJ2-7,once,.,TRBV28,CASSPYDRTHEQYF,TGTGCCAGCAGCCCCTACGACAGGACCCACGAGCAGTACTTC
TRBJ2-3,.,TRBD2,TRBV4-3,CASSRGLAGATPTDTQYF,TGCGCCAGCAGCCGCGGTCTAGCGGGGGCCACCCCCACAGATACGCAGTATTTT
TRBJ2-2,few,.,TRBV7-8,CASSLVAGNTGELFF,TGTGCCAGCAGCTTAGTGGCGGGGAACACCGGGGAGCTGTTTTTT
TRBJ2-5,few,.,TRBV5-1,CASSLVPAETQYF,TGCGCCAGCAGCTTGGTCCCTGCGGAGACCCAGTACTTC
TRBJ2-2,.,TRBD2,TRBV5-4,CASSLGLAGDTGELFF,TGTGCCAGCAGCTTGGGACTAGCGGGAGATACCGGGGAGCTGTTTTTT
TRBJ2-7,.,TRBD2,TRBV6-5,CASMGRLAVGEQYF,TGTGCCAGCATGGGACGACTAGCTGTAGGGGAGCAGTACTTC
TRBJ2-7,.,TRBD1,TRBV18,CASSPPGTGTYEQYF,TGTGCCAGCTCACCACCGGGGACAGGGACCTACGAGCAGTACTTC
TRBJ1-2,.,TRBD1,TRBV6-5,CASSSPRTGRYGYTF,TGTGCCAGCAGTTCCCCCCGGACAGGCCGGTATGGCTACACCTTC
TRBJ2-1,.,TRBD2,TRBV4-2,CASSRLAGGNNEQFF,TGTGCCAGCAGCCGACTAGCGGGGGGTAACAATGAGCAGTTCTTC
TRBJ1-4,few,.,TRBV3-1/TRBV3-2,CASSQGQATNEKLFF,TGTGCCAGCAGCCAAGGGCAAGCAACTAATGAAAAACTGTTTTTT
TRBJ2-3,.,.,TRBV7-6,CASSLEDMQGRPDTQYF,TGTGCCAGCAGCTTAGAGGACATGCAGGGGCGCCCAGATACGCAGTATTTT
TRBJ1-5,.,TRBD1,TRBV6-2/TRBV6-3,CASSSGQPNQPQHF,TGTGCCAGCAGTTCGGGACAGCCAAATCAGCCCCAGCATTTT
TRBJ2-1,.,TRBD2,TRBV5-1,CASSSLPLAGSYNEQFF,TGCGCCAGCAGCTCACTACCCCTAGCGGGTTCCTACAATGAGCAGTTCTTC
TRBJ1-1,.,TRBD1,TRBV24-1,CATQNRGYTEAFF,TGTGCCACCCAGAACAGGGGGTACACTGAAGCTTTCTTT
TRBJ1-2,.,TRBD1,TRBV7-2,CASSLGPGTGGMGYGYTF,TGTGCCAGCAGCTTAGGCCCCGGGACAGGGGGCATGGGCTATGGCTACACCTTC
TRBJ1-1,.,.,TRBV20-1,CKQGTEAFF,TGCAAGCAGGGTACTGAAGCTTTCTTT
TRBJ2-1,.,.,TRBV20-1,CSASQGVSSYNEQFF,TGCAGTGCTAGTCAGGGTGTCAGCTCCTACAATGAGCAGTTCTTC
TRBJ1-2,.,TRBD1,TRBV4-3,CASSQNGQGAFGYTF,TGCGCCAGCAGCCAAAACGGACAGGGGGCTTTTGGCTACACCTTC
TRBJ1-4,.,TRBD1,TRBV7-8,CASSLGDRVVKLFF,TGTGCCAGCAGCTTAGGGGACAGGGTGGTGAAACTGTTTTTT
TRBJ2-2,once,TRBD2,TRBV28,CASSLFTSGNTGELFF,TGTGCCAGCAGTTTATTCACTAGCGGGAACACCGGGGAGCTGTTTTTT
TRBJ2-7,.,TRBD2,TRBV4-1,CASSPGGGGYEQYF,TGCGCCAGCAGCCCCGGCGGGGGGGGCTACGAGCAGTACTTC
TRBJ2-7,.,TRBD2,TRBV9,CASSVGTSGYYEQYF,TGTGCCAGCAGCGTAGGGACTAGCGGGTACTACGAGCAGTACTTC
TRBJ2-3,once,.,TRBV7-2,CASSLNSQTDTQYF,TGTGCCAGCAGCTTAAACAGTCAAACAGATACGCAGTATTTT
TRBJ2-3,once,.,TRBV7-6,CASSLITDTQYF,TGTGCCAGCAGCCTTATCACAGATACGCAGTATTTT
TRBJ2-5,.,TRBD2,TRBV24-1,CATSDRRTSGRDLRETQYF,TGTGCCACCAGTGACCGGCGGACTAGCGGGAGAGATTTACGAGAGACCCAGTACTTC
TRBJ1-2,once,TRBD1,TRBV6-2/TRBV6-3,CASSPGTGPGYTF,TGTGCCAGCAGTCCCGGGACAGGGCCCGGCTACACCTTC
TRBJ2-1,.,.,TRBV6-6,CASRRGFYNEQFF,TGTGCCAGCAGAAGGGGGTTTTACAATGAGCAGTTCTTC
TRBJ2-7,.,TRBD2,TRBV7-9,CASSFPRGVSVSYEQYF,TGTGCCAGCAGCTTCCCCCGGGGGGTGAGTGTGTCCTACGAGCAGTACTTC
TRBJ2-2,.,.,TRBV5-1,CASRSASSVGNTGELFF,TGCGCCAGCAGATCGGCTAGCTCAGTGGGGAACACCGGGGAGCTGTTTTTT
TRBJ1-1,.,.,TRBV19,CASSMGGSGTEAFF,TGTGCCAGTAGTATGGGGGGATCTGGCACTGAAGCTTTCTTT
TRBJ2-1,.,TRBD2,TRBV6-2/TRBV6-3,CASSSSLAGGPNEQFF,TGTGCCAGCAGTTCGTCCCTAGCGGGGGGTCCCAATGAGCAGTTCTTC
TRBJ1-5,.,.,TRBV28,CASSLSQGSNQPQHF,TGTGCCAGCAGTTTAAGTCAGGGGAGCAATCAGCCCCAGCATTTT
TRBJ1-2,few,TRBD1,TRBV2,CASSPGQGGSGYTF,TGTGCCAGCAGCCCGGGACAGGGTGGTTCCGGCTACACCTTC
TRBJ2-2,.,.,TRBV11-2,CASSLDPTGMTGELFF,TGTGCCAGCAGCTTAGATCCCACAGGGATGACCGGGGAGCTGTTTTTT
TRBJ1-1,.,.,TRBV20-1,CSARLTTEAFF,TGCAGTGCTAGACTCACTACTGAAGCTTTCTTT
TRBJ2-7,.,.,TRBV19,CATRSSRGEVYEQYF,TGTGCCACGCGGTCGAGTCGCGGAGAGGTCTACGAGCAGTACTTC
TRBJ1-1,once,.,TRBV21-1,CASSKVDFPTEAFF,TGTGCCAGCAGCAAAGTGGACTTCCCCACTGAAGCTTTCTTT
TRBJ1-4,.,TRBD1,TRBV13,CASSTRGPNEKLFF,TGTGCCAGCAGCACCAGGGGGCCTAATGAAAAACTGTTTTTT
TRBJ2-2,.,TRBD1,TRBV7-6,CASTPGQGASGELFF,TGTGCCAGCACCCCGGGACAGGGGGCGTCCGGGGAGCTGTTTTTT
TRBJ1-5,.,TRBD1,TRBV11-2,CASSTDRAALVSSQHF,TGTGCCAGCAGCACGGACAGGGCAGCCTTGGTTTCGTCCCAGCATTTT
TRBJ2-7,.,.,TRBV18,CASSQQEGAFQQYF,TGTGCCAGCTCCCAGCAGGAGGGGGCCTTCCAGCAGTACTTC
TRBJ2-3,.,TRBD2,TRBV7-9,CASSQGLAGADTQYF,TGTGCCAGCAGCCAAGGACTAGCGGGAGCAGATACGCAGTATTTT
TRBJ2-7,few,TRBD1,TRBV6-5,CASRSGTGGIYEQYF,TGTGCCAGCAGATCCGGGACAGGGGGCATTTACGAGCAGTACTTC
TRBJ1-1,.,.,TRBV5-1,CASRRTTNTEAFF,TGCGCCAGCCGTCGGACAACCAACACTGAAGCTTTCTTT
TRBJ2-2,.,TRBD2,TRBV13,CASRPPSGGAVGELFF,TGTGCCAGCAGACCCCCGAGCGGGGGGGCCGTCGGGGAGCTGTTTTTT
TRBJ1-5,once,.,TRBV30,CAWSVGGSQPQHF,TGTGCCTGGAGTGTTGGGGGGAGTCAGCCCCAGCATTTT
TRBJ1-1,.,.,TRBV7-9,CASSLAGRWDTEAFF,TGTGCCAGCAGCTTAGCAGGGAGATGGGACACTGAAGCTTTCTTT